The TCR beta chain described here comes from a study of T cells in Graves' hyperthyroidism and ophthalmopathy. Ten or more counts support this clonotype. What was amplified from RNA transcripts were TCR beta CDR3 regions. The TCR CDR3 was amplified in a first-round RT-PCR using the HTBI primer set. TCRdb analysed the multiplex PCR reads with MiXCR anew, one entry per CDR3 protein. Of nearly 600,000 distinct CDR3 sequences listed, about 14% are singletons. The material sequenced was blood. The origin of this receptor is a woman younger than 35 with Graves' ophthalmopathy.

CDR3 region: CASSARTGWADTQYF. CDR3 nucleotides: TGTGCCAGCAGCGCCAGGACAGGGTGGGCAGATACGCAGTATTTT. V usage is TRBV11-3 and J usage is TRBJ2-3; 8 bases fit TRBD1. Germline V lookup: CDR1 SGHNT, CDR2 YENEEA. Unmatched junction bases numbered 8, after V lost 5 bases and J lost 4 bases. The CDR3 covers 15 residues.